This T cell receptor (beta chain) is drawn from a study of radiotherapy plus CTLA-4 blockade in lung cancer. The overall study: Objective responses were documented in 15% to 20% of patients, with disease control in around 31%.

Study-wide findings and caveats: Early shifts in blood T cell clones, with interferon-beta, reportedly predicted response best. Some TCR clones had been derived from tumors. These clones expanded in peripheral blood after radiotherapy plus ipilimumab.

Profiling relied on immunoSEQ multiplex PCR, and the TCRdb table lists in-frame clones only, not all of them. Among approximately 75,000 clones listed, around 73% were seen once. CTLA-4 blockade using ipilimumab, together with focal radiation, was received by patients with chemo-refractory metastatic non-small-cell lung cancer. Per the germline V gene, CDR1 is MNHEY and CDR2 is SVGAGI. The CDR3 length is 13 residues. V lost 6 bases and J 4 bases, leaving 12 bases between the germline ends. Of note for this clone: Its specificity is not known.

The source of this sequence is a human donor with non-small cell lung cancer who had a complete response to radiotherapy plus ipilimumab. Sequences were derived from peripheral blood, sampled from a patient treated with radiotherapy plus ipilimumab. The chain carries TRBV6-5 and TRBJ1-2, with TRBD1 as a possible D gene (6 bases). CDR3 in DNA: TGTGCCAGCAGATCCGGGACAACCTATGGCTACACCTTC. Its translation: CASRSGTTYGYTF.